The 24 T cell receptor beta chains below all came from one sample that was sequenced in a study of blood T cells in healthy people across ages. The second PCR ran roughly 7 to 11 cycles with a sample-barcoded 5' primer and J-beta primers. TCRdb recomputed calls from the 5' RACE reads with MiXCR, one row per CDR3 protein. The repertoire holds hundreds of thousands of distinct CDR3 sequences, with 58% as singletons. Specimen: blood. The receptor source for this set is a man between 60 and 75 years old in good health.

This sequence joins TRBV7-9 and TRBJ2-5; D not certain. Germline CDR1 SEHNR, CDR2 FQNEAQ (reference sequence). The V gene lost 4 bases and the J gene lost 3 bases, with 6 bases spanning the gap. The CDR3 spans 12 residues. The chain's CDR3 is CASSSQKETQYF. CDR3 DNA: TGTGCCAGCAGCTCCCAGAAAGAGACCCAGTACTTC.

The genes are TRBV20-1 and TRBJ2-3; no clear D. Germline loops: CDR1 DFQATT, CDR2 SNEGSKA (reference sequence). The CDR3 spans 15 residues. The germline V and J ends were trimmed by 6 bases and 0 bases, with 16 bases remaining between them. The CDR3 protein is CSARGRGTSTDTQYF. The DNA for the CDR3 is TGCAGTGCCCGAGGTCGTGGAACTAGCACAGATACGCAGTATTTT.

The V and J genes are TRBV20-1 and TRBJ2-5; maybe TRBD2 (7 bases). Gene TRBJ2-1 matches the end of the DNA better, so the J call may be wrong. This CDR3 is built from 13 residues. The V gene's germline CDR1 is DFQATT and CDR2 SNEGSKA (reference sequence). CDR3 region: CSAREGGQETQFF. CDR3 coding DNA: TGCAGTGCTAGAGAGGGGGGGCAAGAGACCCAGTTCTTC.

The rearrangement joins TRBV5-4 to TRBJ1-1; D is undetermined. Germline V CDR1 and CDR2: SGHNT, YYREEE (reference sequence). The V end lost 3 bases, the J end lost 5 bases, and 17 bases lay between the germline ends. The CDR3 length is 15 residues. The CDR3 DNA reads as TGTGCCAGCAGCTATGACGGGGTATACGGGACTGAAGCTTTCTTT. Protein: CASSYDGVYGTEAFF.

The chain employs TRBV6-4 and TRBJ2-7, with D possibly being TRBD1 (6 bases). Germline V CDR1 and CDR2: MRHNA, SNTAGT. The CDR3 spans 15 residues. V lost 5 bases, J lost 4 bases, and 18 bases lay in between. Written as DNA, the CDR3 is TGTGCCAGCAGTCGTTCAGGGGCAGGGGAATACGAGCAGTACTTC. The encoded protein is CASSRSGAGEYEQYF.

V gene TRBV4-2 combines with J gene TRBJ1-2; D not certain. The CDR3 sequence is 13 residues long. Germline lookup yields CDR1 LGHNA and CDR2 YNFKEQ. The V and J ends lost 1 base and 8 bases respectively, with 11 bases between them. The DNA for the CDR3 is TGTGCCAGCAGCCAAGCCCCTATAAGAGGCTACACCTTC. This codes for CASSQAPIRGYTF.

This chain uses TRBV29-1 with TRBJ2-1, with D hard to call. CDR1 is SQVTM and CDR2 is ANQGSEA in the germline V gene. V lost 7 bases to trimming and J lost 4 bases, with 5 bases between them. This CDR3 spans 10 amino acids. In DNA form, the CDR3 reads TGCAGCGCCATATACAATGAGCAGTTCTTC. Protein sequence: CSAIYNEQFF.

V usage is TRBV20-1 and J usage is TRBJ2-1; possibly TRBD2 for D (5 bases). The CDR3 runs to 16 residues. CDR1 and CDR2 from the germline V gene are DFQATT and SNEGSKA (reference sequence). V was trimmed by 1 base and J by 4 bases, leaving 17 bases between them. The CDR3 DNA is TGCAGTGCTAGAGTCACTAGTGGGGAACCTTACAATGAGCAGTTCTTC. Translating it yields CSARVTSGEPYNEQFF.

This clonotype was seen only a few times. The chain couples TRBV12-3 or TRBV12-4 to TRBJ1-2, with a possible D match to TRBD1 (5 bases). V was clipped by 4 bases and J by 8 bases, with 11 bases between them. The CDR3 spans 12 residues. The CDR3 DNA follows: TGTGCCAGCAGTTGGGACTTTATAGGCTACACCTTC. Its protein product is CASSWDFIGYTF.

A few counts support this clonotype. V and J are TRBV3-1 and TRBJ2-1; D possibly corresponds to TRBD1 (5 bases). Germline loops: CDR1 LGHDT, CDR2 YNNKEL (reference sequence). The CDR3 has 12 amino acids. V dropped 6 bases and J dropped 12 bases, with 15 bases sitting between them. The CDR3 nucleotides read TGTGCCAGCAGTCGACAGTCTCTGGGGCAGTTCTTC. It translates to CASSRQSLGQFF.

This clonotype was recorded only once. The chain couples TRBV7-2 to TRBJ1-1; 9 bases map to TRBD1. The germline gives CDR1 SGHTA, CDR2 FQGNSA. The V and J ends lost 4 bases and 1 base, in that order; junction bases with no gene match: 4. The CDR3 has 15 residues. The CDR3 here is CASSWTGETNTEAFF. The CDR3 DNA follows: TGTGCCAGCAGCTGGACAGGGGAGACGAACACTGAAGCTTTCTTT.

The rearrangement uses TRBV7-2 and TRBJ2-7, with TRBD1 matching 8 bases. After removal of 5 bases from V and 2 bases from J, the junction contained 5 bases not matched to a gene. The V gene's germline CDR1 is SGHTA and CDR2 FQGNSA. The CDR3 is made up of 14 amino acids. This CDR3 reads CASSTDRAPYEQYF. CDR3 DNA sequence: TGTGCCAGCAGCACGGACAGGGCTCCCTACGAGCAGTACTTC.

This chain links TRBV20-1 with TRBJ2-1, with D possibly being TRBD1 (5 bases). Trimming left V 2 bases short and J 9 bases short, with 8 bases between. Germline lookup yields CDR1 DFQATT and CDR2 SNEGSKA (reference sequence). There are 11 residues in the CDR3. In DNA, the CDR3 is TGCAGTGCTAGAAGCGACAGTGAGCAGTTCTTC. It translates to CSARSDSEQFF.

In this sample, this clonotype turned up a few times. The chain joins TRBV12-3 or TRBV12-4 to TRBJ1-4; the match to TRBD1 covers 8 bases. The CDR3 extends over 13 amino acids. V was clipped by 8 bases and J by 5 bases; unmatched bases: 4. The CDR3 reads CASRQGRNEKLFF. The CDR3 region has the DNA TGTGCCAGCCGACAGGGGAGGAATGAAAAACTGTTTTTT.

This clonotype was seen only a few times. V and J are TRBV20-1 and TRBJ2-1; 12 nucleotides match TRBD2. Germline lookup yields CDR1 DFQATT and CDR2 SNEGSKA (reference sequence). The CDR3 has 14 amino acids. Trimming at V came to 6 bases and at J to 9 bases, leaving 9 bases not matched to a gene. As DNA, the CDR3 is TGCAGTGCCCCACCCCGGACTAGCGGGACTGAGCAGTTCTTC. Translation gives CSAPPRTSGTEQFF.

This chain joins TRBV5-4 and TRBJ2-1; perhaps TRBD2 as D (6 bases). The length of the CDR3 is 11 residues. Germline loops: CDR1 SGHNT, CDR2 YYREEE (reference sequence). Between the trimmed V and J ends, which lost 3 bases and 9 bases, there was a span of 7 bases. In DNA form, the CDR3 reads TGTGCCAGCAGCTGGGGACTTGAGCAGTTCTTC. Its translation: CASSWGLEQFF.

Comments on this clonotype: A much larger clone sits a single nucleotide away, making a read error possible. The chain carries TRBV3-1 and TRBJ2-5; a possible D gene is TRBD2 (5 bases). The CDR3 is 11 residues long. The germline CDR1 and CDR2 sequences are LGHDT and YNNKEL (reference sequence). The DNA for the CDR3 is TGTGTCAGCAGCCCAGGACTGGTTCAGTACTTC. This sequence encodes CVSSPGLVQYF.

This clonotype was seen only a few times. The chain is built from TRBV27 and TRBJ2-1; the D is unclear. V was clipped by 6 bases and J by 2 bases, with 8 bases between them. Germline V gene sequence: CDR1 MNHEY, CDR2 SMNVEV (reference sequence). The CDR3 sequence is 13 residues long. The CDR3 coding sequence is TGTGCCAGCAGGTTGGGCCCCTACAATGAGCAGTTCTTC. This codes for CASRLGPYNEQFF.

There are a few counts of this clonotype. The chain couples TRBV20-1 to TRBJ2-5; a weak D match, TRBD1 (6 bases). Per germline, CDR1 DFQATT and CDR2 SNEGSKA (reference sequence). The CDR3 consists of 16 residues. The V end was cut by 6 bases, the J end by 4 bases, with 24 bases between. The CDR3 region has the DNA TGCAGTGCCTCAAGTGACAGGAGCTCTCCTGGAGAGACCCAGTACTTC. Its protein is CSASSDRSSPGETQYF.

The sample holds a few counts of this clonotype. The chain uses TRBV5-6 and TRBJ2-1; D may be TRBD2 (7 bases). CDR1 and CDR2 from the germline V gene are SGHDT and YYEEEE. The CDR3 is made up of 13 amino acids. V lost 4 bases and J 7 bases, leaving 12 bases between the germline ends. This CDR3 reads CASSVGGANEQFF. DNA for the CDR3: TGTGCCAGCAGCGTGGGGGGGGCGAATGAGCAGTTCTTC.

This clonotype occurred a few times. The chain links TRBV28 to TRBJ2-5; D is unclear. This CDR3 contains 12 residues. Per the germline V gene, CDR1 is MDHEN and CDR2 is SYDVKM. Trimming removed 7 bases at V and 6 bases at J, with 12 bases between. In DNA form, the CDR3 reads TGTGCCAGCACTCCCCAGGACCAGACCCAGTACTTC. Protein: CASTPQDQTQYF.

The chain carries TRBV9 and TRBJ2-1; TRBD1 agrees at 10 bases. Germline CDR1 is SGDLS and CDR2 is YYNGEE. The CDR3 totals 16 residues. With V trimmed by 4 bases and J by 3 bases, 7 bases remained unmatched. The chain's CDR3 is CASSTTTGGSYNEQFF. The DNA for the CDR3 is TGTGCCAGCAGCACTACGACAGGGGGCAGCTACAATGAGCAGTTCTTC.

V and J are TRBV3-1 and TRBJ2-5; possibly TRBD1 or TRBD2 for D (5 bases each). Deletions cut 4 bases from V and 4 bases from J, with 16 bases between. CDR1 and CDR2 from the germline V gene are LGHDT and YNNKEL (reference sequence). The CDR3 loop spans 15 amino acids. The CDR3 sequence: CASSLGPQGGETQYF. The CDR3 nucleotides read TGTGCCAGCAGCCTGGGACCCCAAGGAGGAGAGACCCAGTACTTC.

The chain has TRBV4-1 and TRBJ2-6, with D tentatively TRBD2 (5 bases). The V end was cut by 1 base, the J end by 3 bases, with 13 bases between. The CDR3 is 17 residues long. In germline, CDR1 is MGHRA, CDR2 YSYEKL. This CDR3 reads CASSQVEGLGGANVLTF. CDR3 coding DNA: TGCGCCAGCAGCCAAGTCGAGGGTTTAGGTGGGGCCAACGTCCTGACTTTC.